These 4 T cell receptor beta chains were sequenced from one sample in a study of control samples from healthy donors and cancer patients. The method was immunoSEQ multiplex PCR; TCRdb's version includes in-frame clones alone and lacks a portion of them. Here the sample spans about 130,000 clones, approximately 90% being singletons. Specimen: blood. Receptor source: a man aged 40-50 years in good health.

V is TRBV3-1 (or the pseudogene TRBV3-2) and J is TRBJ1-2; no reliable D call. CDR3 size: 14 residues. CDR1 and CDR2 from the germline V gene are LGHDT and YNNKEL (reference sequence). V gave up 4 bases and J gave up 2 bases, with 11 bases separating them. The CDR3 here is CASSLSPSNYGYTF. CDR3 sequence (DNA): TGTGCCAGCAGCCTTTCCCCAAGCAACTATGGCTACACCTTC.

This CDR3 is CASSPLGTGRSGNTIYF. CDR3 DNA sequence: TGTGCCAGCAGCCCATTAGGGACAGGAAGGTCTGGAAACACCATATATTTT. This chain links TRBV5-6 with TRBJ1-3, with TRBD1 identical over 8 bases. Unmatched junction bases numbered 10, after V lost 4 bases and J lost 1 base. This CDR3 comprises 17 residues. CDR1 and CDR2 from the germline V gene are SGHDT and YYEEEE.

This chain joins TRBV10-3 and TRBJ2-7; 8 bases are shared with TRBD1. The J segment lost 6 bases and the V segment lost 6 bases, leaving 7 bases of the junction unmatched. The CDR3 is 13 amino acids. The germline gives CDR1 ENHRY, CDR2 SYGVKD. CDR3 region: CAIRTGEKGEQYF. In DNA form, the CDR3 reads TGTGCCATCAGGACAGGGGAGAAGGGCGAGCAGTACTTC.

J is TRBJ1-1 and V is TRBV6-2 or TRBV6-3; perhaps TRBD1 as D (5 bases). The V gene lost 2 bases and the J gene lost 0 bases, with 7 bases spanning the gap. Germline assignment: CDR1 MNHEY and CDR2 SVGEGT. This CDR3 is built from 14 residues. This CDR3 is CASSYRGMNTEAFF. CDR3 in DNA: TGTGCCAGCAGTTACAGGGGCATGAACACTGAAGCTTTCTTT.